This T cell receptor (beta chain) was captured by sequencing in a study of post-analysis software for immune sequencing data. Study as a whole: The disease courses covered relapsing-remitting, secondary progressive and progressive-relapsing multiple sclerosis. General study points: In patients, TRBV5-6, TRBV5-1 and TRBV20-1 belonged to roughly 5 TRBV segments found more frequently than in controls. Those with multiple sclerosis, the patient group, showed significantly lower normalized Chao1 diversity than controls. With F measure, samples from one preparation batch clustered together strongly.

For this clonotype: Its antigen is not known.

The V end lost 5 bases, the J end lost 10 bases, and 17 bases lay between the germline ends. The CDR3 extends over 13 amino acids. Unique molecular identifiers were built into the TCR beta cDNA libraries. TCRdb re-derived calls from the PCR reads in MiXCR, one entry per CDR3 protein. The data contain 350,000 to 450,000 distinct CDR3 sequences, approximately 39% of them singletons. Material for sequencing was blood. The TCR sequence derives from a girl aged 2-9 years with multiple sclerosis. The V gene is TRBV12-3 or TRBV12-4, the J gene TRBJ1-1, with a possible D match to TRBD1 (6 bases). The CDR3 reads CASSEGGVRGAFF. The CDR3 nucleotides read TGTGCCAGCAGTGAAGGGGGGGTTCGTGGAGCTTTCTTT.